This paragraph reports one T cell receptor (beta chain). This clone came up many times. The target of this receptor is not known. No much larger clone exists at a distance of one base, and base qualities are not known. This entry is derived from a study of metastatic and nonmetastatic thyroid tumors (dated by TCRdb to the early 2020s). Broadly, across the study: Repertoires from peripheral blood and from tumor or nodule tissue samples of malignant and benign thyroid patients were compared. General study outcomes and caveats: TCR beta diversity was reported as significantly higher in malignant tumors than in benign nodules, in both blood and tumor samples.

No patient had received any treatment before thyroid surgery. The study retrospectively analysed patient clinical samples collected from the early 2010s to the late 2010s using T-cell receptor beta sequencing. Library preparation used PCR. TCRdb lists the instrument as Illumina HiSeq 4000. High-throughput sequencing was used to profile the TCR beta-chain CDR3 region of each patient. Turning to the authors' computational methods: A classifier to discriminate distant-metastatic papillary thyroid cancer patients was built from CDR3 differences across clinicopathological groups. To measure repertoire diversity the researchers used the Shannon index, while the Morisita-Horn index served to gauge how similar the tumor and blood repertoires were. Using fastp trimming at Q25 and MiXCR clonotype assembly, TCRdb reanalyzed the public sequencing data and kept in-frame beta chains. TCRdb, not the authors, supplied the V and J calls. The table for this sample lists just over 20,000 clones; roughly an eighth of them were counted only once. Together, the top ten hold approximately 25% of the sample.

Germline trimming amounts to 6 bases on V and 5 bases on J, with 6 as the count of junction bases outside the gene matches. CDR1 and CDR2, looked up from the germline V gene (reference sequence), are DFQATT and SNEGSKA. The CDR3 holds 14 amino acids from the cysteine to the phenylalanine. Just the 42-base CDR3 DNA is kept, in frame starting at base 1. The chain is made from TRBV20-1 and TRBJ2-2, and 10 junctional nucleotides match TRBD2. The sample was blood. The clonotype comes from a female donor with papillary thyroid cancer or a benign thyroid nodule (not recorded which). Some clones in this sample may be carry-over from other donors' samples. The CDR3 is CSAGSGGRTGELFF. Here is the DNA: TGCAGTGCCGGTAGCGGGGGGAGGACCGGGGAGCTGTTTTTT.